These 23 T cell receptor beta chains share one sample of origin, sequenced in a study of cytomegalovirus exposure and HLA in healthy donors. The PCR used 60 Vbeta and 13 Jbeta primers. The protocol was immunoSEQ multiplex PCR, while the TCRdb copy is restricted to in-frame clones and leaves out a portion. Here the sample spans some 190,000 clones, around 79% being singletons. The sequencing sample was made of PBMCs. The receptors stem from a woman aged 45-65 years in good health and CMV-seronegative.

V usage is TRBV29-1 and J usage is TRBJ2-3; D possibly corresponds to TRBD1 (5 bases). V shed 6 bases and J shed 1 base, with 14 bases lying between them. CDR1 SQVTM and CDR2 ANQGSEA come from the germline V gene. The CDR3 spans 14 residues. The DNA of the CDR3 is TGCAGCGTGCTAGGGGAAATTCGCACAGATACGCAGTATTTT. It is translated as CSVLGEIRTDTQYF.

The chain uses TRBV5-1 and TRBJ2-1, with a weak D call TRBD1 (6 bases). Per the germline V gene, CDR1 is SGHRS and CDR2 is YFSETQ. Trimming pared 0 bases from V and 6 bases from J, leaving 16 bases between. The CDR3 has 16 amino acids. This chain's CDR3 is CASSLEPQGKGNEQFF. The CDR3 DNA reads as TGCGCCAGCAGCTTGGAGCCCCAGGGGAAGGGCAATGAGCAGTTCTTC.

The rearrangement uses TRBV4-3 and TRBJ1-3, with D unclear. Germline V gene lookup returns CDR1 LGHNA and CDR2 YSLEER. V was pared by 3 bases and J by 2 bases, with 11 bases between. The CDR3 loop spans 15 amino acids. CDR3 coding DNA: TGCGCCAGCAGCCATAGCCTTACGGCTGGAAACACCATATATTTT. This codes for CASSHSLTAGNTIYF.

This chain joins TRBV5-6 and TRBJ2-3, with a weak D call TRBD1 (5 bases). V shed 4 bases and J shed 7 bases, with 10 bases lying between them. Looked up from germline, CDR1 is SGHDT and CDR2 is YYEEEE. This CDR3 comprises 12 residues. For the CDR3, the DNA is TGTGCCAGCAGCCTGACAGAGAATACGCAGTATTTT. Protein: CASSLTENTQYF. Combining the CDR3 with reference TRBV5-6 and TRBJ2-3 gives the whole variable domain DAGVTQSPTHLIKTRGQQVTLRCSPKSGHDTVSWYQQALGQGPQFIFQYYEEEERQRGNFPDRFSGHQFPNYSSELNVNALLLGDSALYLCASSLTENTQYFGPGTRLTVL.

The J gene is TRBJ1-1, the V gene TRBV19, with TRBD1 matching over 7 bases. Germline loops: CDR1 LNHDA, CDR2 SQIVND (reference sequence). The CDR3 contains 15 residues. Trimming cost V 5 bases and J 1 base; bases outside gene matches: 7. CDR3 bases: TGTGCCAGTAGTTCCCCGGGACAGACGAACACTGAAGCTTTCTTT. This translates into CASSSPGQTNTEAFF. Filled out from reference TRBV19 and TRBJ1-1, the complete variable domain reads DGGITQSPKYLFRKEGQNVTLSCEQNLNHDAMYWYRQDPGQGLRLIYYSQIVNDFQKGDIAEGYSVSREKKESFPLTVTSAQKNPTAFYLCASSSPGQTNTEAFFGQGTRLTVV.

The CDR3 DNA is TGTGCCAGTACCCGGACGTTGGGTGCGGGAGATACGCAGTATTTT. The encoded protein is CASTRTLGAGDTQYF. The chain links TRBV19 to TRBJ2-3, with a possible D match to TRBD2 (5 bases). Trimming took 7 bases from V and 5 from J, leaving 19 bases between them. The CDR3 loop spans 15 amino acids. Germline assignment: CDR1 LNHDA and CDR2 SQIVND (reference sequence).

The J gene is TRBJ2-6, the V gene TRBV29-1, with a possible D match to TRBD2 (5 bases). Germline V lookup: CDR1 SQVTM, CDR2 ANQGSEA. The V gene lost 0 bases and the J gene lost 2 bases, with 14 bases spanning the gap. This CDR3 spans 17 amino acids. The CDR3, as DNA: TGCAGCGTTGAAGATCCCCTAACAGCGGCTGGGGCCAACGTCCTGACTTTC. Its translation: CSVEDPLTAAGANVLTF.

This clone was counted once. This sequence joins TRBV4-1 and TRBJ1-5; 7 positions agree with TRBD1. Losses at the gene ends were 4 bases for V and 1 base for J; bases not matched to a gene: 4. There are 15 residues in the CDR3. Germline V CDR1 and CDR2: MGHRA, YSYEKL. The CDR3 DNA follows: TGCGCCAGCAGCCCAGGGGGGAGCAGCAATCAGCCCCAGCATTTT. It codes for CASSPGGSSNQPQHF.

This clone was recorded a few times. The chain carries TRBV5-4 and TRBJ1-1; weak D call: TRBD1 (6 bases). The CDR3 runs to 16 residues. The V gene lost 4 bases and the J gene lost 1 base, with 17 bases spanning the gap. Germline V gene lookup returns CDR1 SGHNT and CDR2 YYREEE (reference sequence). CDR3 nucleotides: TGTGCCAGCAGCGGCATGAAAGTAGGGGGGAACACTGAAGCTTTCTTT. Protein sequence: CASSGMKVGGNTEAFF.

The CDR3 loop is CASSLTSGTGRGYTF. The CDR3 DNA reads as TGTGCCAGCAGTTTAACCAGCGGGACGGGACGGGGCTACACCTTC. This chain links TRBV27 with TRBJ1-2; D may be TRBD1 (5 bases). V was cut by 2 bases and J by 8 bases, with 18 bases left in between. The CDR3 has 15 amino acids. Germline lookup yields CDR1 MNHEY and CDR2 SMNVEV (reference sequence).

This clone was seen only once. V usage is TRBV19 and J usage is TRBJ1-2; D gene ambiguous. Trimming removed 6 bases from V and 8 bases from J, with 16 bases in between. Looked up from germline, CDR1 is LNHDA and CDR2 is SQIVND (reference sequence). CDR3 length: 13 amino acids. The CDR3 is CASSPSPGLGYTF. The CDR3 coding sequence is TGTGCCAGTAGCCCCTCCCCCGGACTCGGCTACACCTTC.

The rearrangement uses TRBV5-1 and TRBJ2-7; 11 positions match TRBD2. Germline V gives CDR1 SGHRS, CDR2 YFSETQ. The junction had 6 bases not matched to a gene; V was cut back by 4 bases and J by 3 bases. This CDR3 has 15 residues. As DNA, the CDR3 is TGCGCCAGCAGCGCTAGACTAGCGGGGAACTACGAGCAGTACTTC. As protein: CASSARLAGNYEQYF.

This chain connects TRBV5-1 to TRBJ2-5, with 7 bases that match TRBD2. The CDR3 runs to 13 residues. The trim removed 4 bases at V and 4 bases at J, leaving 4 bases unmatched. The V gene's germline CDR1 is SGHRS and CDR2 YFSETQ. This CDR3 is CASSPGGGETQYF. CDR3 nucleotides: TGCGCCAGCAGCCCTGGGGGGGGAGAGACCCAGTACTTC.

The rearrangement uses TRBV4-3 and TRBJ1-6; a weak D match, TRBD1 (5 bases). From germline, CDR1 is LGHNA and CDR2 YSLEER. The length of the CDR3 is 17 residues. V was shortened by 0 bases and J by 7 bases, with 16 bases between the two germline ends. CDR3 sequence reads: CASSQDPLAGFNSPLHF. CDR3 nucleotide sequence: TGCGCCAGCAGCCAAGATCCCTTGGCAGGGTTCAATTCACCCCTCCACTTT.

This chain uses TRBV5-1 with TRBJ1-1; possibly TRBD1 for D (6 bases). This CDR3 is built from 15 residues. The germline gives CDR1 SGHRS, CDR2 YFSETQ. The V end was cut by 0 bases, the J end by 5 bases, with 14 bases between. This CDR3 reads CASSLEGGVMTEAFF. The CDR3 nucleotides read TGCGCCAGCAGCTTGGAGGGGGGGGTGATGACTGAAGCTTTCTTT.

This chain joins TRBV14 and TRBJ1-4, with 7 bases matching TRBD1. This CDR3 is built from 15 residues. With 5 bases clipped from V and 3 bases from J, the junction kept 6 bases outside the gene matches. Germline V CDR1 and CDR2: SGHDN, FVKESK. The CDR3 DNA reads as TGTGCCAGCAGCGTAAAAGGGACAGCTAATGAAAAACTGTTTTTT. Translated: CASSVKGTANEKLFF.

CDR3: CASSPKGTGRYNEQFF. The CDR3 coding sequence is TGTGCCAGCAGCCCCAAAGGAACAGGGCGCTACAATGAGCAGTTCTTC. The chain has TRBV9 and TRBJ2-1, with D tentatively TRBD1 (6 bases). With 4 bases removed from V and 3 bases from J, the gap between germline ends came to 17 bases. Germline V gene lookup returns CDR1 SGDLS and CDR2 YYNGEE. The CDR3 has 16 residues.

This chain links TRBV27 with TRBJ2-5, with 8 bases matching TRBD1. The CDR3 length is 15 residues. The germline V gene encodes CDR1 MNHEY and CDR2 SMNVEV (reference sequence). Losses at the gene ends were 3 bases for V and 5 bases for J; bases not matched to a gene: 8. The CDR3 protein is CASSFGQGAGETQYF. As DNA, the CDR3 is TGTGCCAGCAGTTTTGGGCAGGGGGCAGGGGAGACCCAGTACTTC.

CDR3 loop: CASSQAGVSYGYTF. CDR3 DNA sequence: TGTGCCAGCAGCCAAGCAGGGGTCAGCTATGGCTACACCTTC. The gene calls are TRBV14 and TRBJ1-2; possible D gene TRBD1, 6 bases. Trimming removed 1 base from V and 4 bases from J, with 10 bases in between. The CDR3 totals 14 residues. Germline values: CDR1 SGHDN, CDR2 FVKESK.

The V call is TRBV13, the J call TRBJ1-1; D not certain. In germline, CDR1 is PRHDT, CDR2 FYEKMQ (reference sequence). This CDR3 is 13 amino acids long. V dropped 3 bases and J dropped 5 bases, with 10 bases sitting between them. The CDR3: CASSFSEGTEAFF. The CDR3 DNA follows: TGTGCCAGCAGCTTCTCAGAGGGAACTGAAGCTTTCTTT.

This clone was counted a single time. The chain links TRBV4-3 to TRBJ2-3; D perhaps matches TRBD2 (5 bases). CDR1 and CDR2 (germline): LGHNA, YSLEER. Deletions cut 0 bases from V and 2 bases from J, with 9 bases between. This CDR3 has 15 residues. CDR3 protein: CASSQDRTYTDTQYF. CDR3 nucleotide sequence: TGCGCCAGCAGCCAAGACAGGACTTACACAGATACGCAGTATTTT.

Comment on this clone: Other DNA sequences within the sample encode an identical CDR3. The V gene is TRBV19, the J gene TRBJ1-2, with D unclear. Trimming stripped 2 bases from V and 4 bases from J, with 5 bases between. The CDR3 has 12 residues. CDR1 is LNHDA and CDR2 is SQIVND in the germline V gene (reference sequence). CDR3 sequence (DNA): TGTGCCAGTAGTATAACTGGCTATGGCTACACCTTC. It encodes CASSITGYGYTF.

The CDR3 DNA reads as TGTGCCAGCGACAAACAGGGGGCGAACTATGGCTACACCTTC. Its protein is CASDKQGANYGYTF. This chain links TRBV11-2 with TRBJ1-2, with 9 nucleotides matching TRBD1. CDR1 SGHAT and CDR2 FQNNGV come from the germline V gene. Trimming took 8 bases from V and 2 from J; bases not matched to a gene: 6. The CDR3 runs to 14 residues.